The following is a T cell receptor beta chain sequence with its context. Antigen unknown. The protocol was immunoSEQ multiplex PCR, while the TCRdb copy is restricted to in-frame clones and leaves out a portion. The data show 55,000 to 65,000 clones, approximately 89% seen once. Some second doses came at about 4 weeks and others at about 12 weeks; these were pooled. The record originates from a study of T cell responses to AZD1222 COVID-19 vaccine. General study results and limits: Clonal diversity was possibly underestimated; the donors were predominantly white British and more often female. Reportedly, close to half of spike-specific TCRs are directed against unmutated variant regions. Sampling that yielded the repertoires occurred only after the peak T cell response.

Between the trimmed V and J ends, which lost 6 bases and 4 bases, there was a span of 15 bases. The CDR3 consists of 14 residues. Germline CDR1 SEHNR, CDR2 FQNEAQ (reference sequence). The chain couples TRBV7-9 to TRBJ1-2, with D perhaps TRBD1 (6 bases). The source was peripheral blood, collected 28 days after the second AZD1222 dose. The receptor's source is an adult who received the AZD1222 COVID-19 vaccine. CDR3 loop: CASRPSGGGYGYTF. CDR3 nucleotides: TGTGCCAGCAGGCCTAGCGGGGGCGGCTATGGCTACACCTTC.